The 10 T cell receptor beta chains listed next were all sequenced from one sample in a study of long-term antiretroviral therapy in people with HIV. Version v3.0 of the immunoSEQ assay was performed at survey level. Sequencing used immunoSEQ multiplex PCR; TCRdb keeps in-frame clones, though not all of them. The table shows approximately 31,000 clones, with about 90% occurring only once. The sequencing here drew on unsorted PBMCs, taken 1.1 years after starting antiretroviral therapy. These receptors were collected from a man aged 18-30 years with HIV.

The V gene is TRBV7-8, the J gene TRBJ2-5; TRBD2 might be the D (6 bases). The V gene lost 6 bases and the J gene lost 8 bases, with 19 bases spanning the gap. The V gene's germline CDR1 is SGHVS and CDR2 FQNEAQ. The CDR3 spans 14 residues. The CDR3 is CASSHSTSAATQYF. The CDR3 nucleotides read TGTGCCAGCAGTCACTCGACTAGTGCAGCAACCCAGTACTTC.

The chain employs TRBV28 and TRBJ2-3; possible D gene TRBD2, 5 bases. Trimming took 4 bases from V and 2 from J, leaving 7 bases between them. This CDR3 is built from 13 residues. The germline gives CDR1 MDHEN, CDR2 SYDVKM. The DNA of the CDR3 is TGTGCCAGCAGTTCGGGGTTCACAGATACGCAGTATTTT. Amino acids: CASSSGFTDTQYF.

V is TRBV4-2 and J is TRBJ2-7, with 16 bases aligning to TRBD2. CDR3 size: 15 residues. Unmatched junction bases numbered 0, after V lost 3 bases and J lost 4 bases. Germline lookup yields CDR1 LGHNA and CDR2 YNFKEQ. This CDR3 is CASSQGLAGGYEQYF. CDR3 in DNA: TGTGCCAGCAGCCAGGGACTAGCGGGAGGGTACGAGCAGTACTTC.

The J gene is TRBJ2-5, the V gene TRBV28; D is perhaps TRBD2 (7 bases). Trimming shortened V by 4 bases and J by 7 bases, and 22 bases separated the two germline ends. Germline CDR1 reads MDHEN; CDR2 reads SYDVKM. The CDR3 runs 16 residues. DNA of the CDR3: TGTGCCAGCAGTTCGCCGCGGCTAGCGGAGGGGGGGACCCAGTACTTC. This sequence encodes CASSSPRLAEGGTQYF. The full variable domain, its missing parts supplied by reference TRBV28 and TRBJ2-5, is DVKVTQSSRYLVKRTGEKVFLECVQDMDHENMFWYRQDPGLGLRLIYFSYDVKMKEKGDIPEGYSVSREKKERFSLILESASTNQTSMYLCASSSPRLAEGGTQYFGPGTRLLVL.

In its sample, this clone was seen once. This chain uses TRBV4-2 with TRBJ1-1; D remains unclear. Germline-derived CDR1 and CDR2 are LGHNA and YNFKEQ. V lost 0 bases to trimming and J lost 4 bases, with 12 bases between them. The CDR3 length is 15 residues. The CDR3 loop reads CASSQDWGVGTEAFF. The CDR3 DNA follows: TGTGCCAGCAGCCAAGACTGGGGTGTCGGCACTGAAGCTTTCTTT.

The chain is built from TRBV7-9 and TRBJ1-1, with a tentative D call TRBD1 (6 bases). V was cut by 5 bases and J by 5 bases, with 9 bases left in between. The germline gives CDR1 SEHNR, CDR2 FQNEAQ (reference sequence). The CDR3 covers 12 residues. CDR3 coding DNA: TGTGCCAGCAGCCACGGACAGACTGAAGCTTTCTTT. It translates to CASSHGQTEAFF.

This clone was found a few times. The chain recombines TRBV28 with TRBJ1-5; 7 nucleotides match TRBD1. The CDR3 length is 14 residues. Germline CDR1 is MDHEN and CDR2 is SYDVKM. Trimming at V came to 5 bases and at J to 7 bases, leaving 8 bases not matched to a gene. The CDR3: CASSHRQGGQPQHF. The CDR3 region has the DNA TGTGCCAGCAGTCACCGACAGGGTGGGCAGCCCCAGCATTTT.

This clone showed up just a few times. V and J are TRBV7-2 and TRBJ1-2, with TRBD1 matching over 7 bases. The CDR3 loop spans 16 amino acids. Germline values: CDR1 SGHTA, CDR2 FQGNSA. V gave up 0 bases and J gave up 5 bases; unmatched junction bases: 9. CDR3 sequence reads: CASSLATSGQAYGYTF. The CDR3 coding sequence is TGTGCCAGCAGCTTAGCCACCTCCGGACAGGCGTATGGCTACACCTTC.

The rearrangement joins TRBV7-2 to TRBJ2-2, with 8 bases aligning to TRBD2. The CDR3 has 16 residues. Losses at the gene ends were 2 bases for V and 6 bases for J; bases not matched to a gene: 8. Germline V gene sequence: CDR1 SGHTA, CDR2 FQGNSA. The chain's CDR3 is CASSLSQREWAGELFF. The CDR3 nucleotides are TGTGCCAGCAGCTTATCTCAGCGGGAGTGGGCCGGGGAGCTGTTTTTT.

The chain combines TRBV29-1 with TRBJ2-3; D gene unclear. The CDR3 has 13 amino acids. The V and J ends lost 1 base and 3 bases respectively, with 8 bases between them. From germline, CDR1 is SQVTM and CDR2 ANQGSEA. The CDR3: CSVEATATDTQYF. The CDR3, as DNA: TGCAGCGTTGAAGCTACAGCGACAGATACGCAGTATTTT.